This T cell receptor beta chain was profiled in a study of blood T cell repertoires in COVID-19. Method: immunoSEQ multiplex PCR; TCRdb's copy keeps in-frame clones and lacks some. The sample consists of under 150,000 clones, about four fifths of them appearing once. The V end lost 4 bases, the J end lost 7 bases, and 18 bases lay between the germline ends. Germline loops: CDR1 SGHRS, CDR2 YFSETQ. This CDR3 region has 15 residues. The chain carries TRBV5-1 and TRBJ2-1, with a weak D call TRBD2 (6 bases). The specimen was PBMCs or T cells enriched from blood (not recorded which). The receptor was isolated from a young man who had recovered from COVID-19. The CDR3 sequence: CASSSSGPGRNEQFF. DNA for the CDR3: TGCGCCAGCAGCAGTAGCGGCCCCGGAAGAAATGAGCAGTTCTTC.